This TCR beta chain was obtained from a study of T cells after yellow fever vaccination. Only one count was recorded for this clonotype. A read error is possible here, since a much larger clone lies one base away. The V gene lost 3 bases and the J gene lost 9 bases, with 9 bases spanning the gap. The length of the CDR3 is 12 residues. TCR cDNA, made by 5'RACE template switching, carried an added universal primer site and UMIs. One entry per CDR3 protein, called by TCRdb with MiXCR from the 5' RACE reads. The table includes 140,000 to 150,000 distinct CDR3 sequences, about 6.2% detected once. The material sequenced was CD4+ T cells sorted from PBMCs, taken 10 days after the yellow fever booster vaccination. This sequence joins TRBV12-3 or TRBV12-4 and TRBJ1-5; D ambiguous. The receptor comes from a man aged 25 to 40 who received the YFV17D yellow fever vaccine. The CDR3 loop reads CASSFPPGPQHF. CDR3 in DNA: TGTGCCAGCAGTTTCCCCCCTGGGCCCCAGCATTTT.